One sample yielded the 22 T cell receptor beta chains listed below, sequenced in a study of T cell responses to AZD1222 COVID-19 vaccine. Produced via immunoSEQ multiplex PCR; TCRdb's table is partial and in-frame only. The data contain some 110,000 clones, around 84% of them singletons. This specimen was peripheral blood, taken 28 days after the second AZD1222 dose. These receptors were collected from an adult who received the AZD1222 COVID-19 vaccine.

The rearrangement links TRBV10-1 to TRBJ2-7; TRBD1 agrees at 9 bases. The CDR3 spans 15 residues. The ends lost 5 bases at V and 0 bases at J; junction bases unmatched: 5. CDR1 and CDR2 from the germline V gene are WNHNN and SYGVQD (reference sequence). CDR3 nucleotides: TGCGCCAGCAGTCGGGGACAGGGCAACTCCTACGAGCAGTACTTC. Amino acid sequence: CASSRGQGNSYEQYF.

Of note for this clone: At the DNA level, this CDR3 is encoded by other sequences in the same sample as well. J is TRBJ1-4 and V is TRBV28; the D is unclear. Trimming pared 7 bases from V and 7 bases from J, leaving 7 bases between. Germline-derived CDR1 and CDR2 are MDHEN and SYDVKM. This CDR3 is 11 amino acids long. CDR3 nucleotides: TGTGCCAGCACTCCGGGTGAAAAACTGTTTTTT. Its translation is CASTPGEKLFF.

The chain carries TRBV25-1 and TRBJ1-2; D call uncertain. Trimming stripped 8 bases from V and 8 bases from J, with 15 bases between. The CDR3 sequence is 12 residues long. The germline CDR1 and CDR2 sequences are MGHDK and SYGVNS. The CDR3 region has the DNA TGTGCCAGCTTTCGAGGGCCTACGGGCTACACCTTC. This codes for CASFRGPTGYTF.

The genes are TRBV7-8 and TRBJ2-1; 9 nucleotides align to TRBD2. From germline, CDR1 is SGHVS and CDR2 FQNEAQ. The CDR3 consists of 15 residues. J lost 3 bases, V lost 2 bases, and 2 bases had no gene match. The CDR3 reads CASSLTAGGYNEQFF. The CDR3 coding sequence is TGTGCCAGCAGCTTAACAGCGGGAGGCTACAATGAGCAGTTCTTC.

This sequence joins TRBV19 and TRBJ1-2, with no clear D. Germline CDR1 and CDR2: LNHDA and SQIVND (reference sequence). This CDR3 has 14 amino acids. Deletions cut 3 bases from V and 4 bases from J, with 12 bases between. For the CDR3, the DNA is TGTGCCAGTAGTATTCTCCGGACGCCCTATGGCTACACCTTC. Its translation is CASSILRTPYGYTF.

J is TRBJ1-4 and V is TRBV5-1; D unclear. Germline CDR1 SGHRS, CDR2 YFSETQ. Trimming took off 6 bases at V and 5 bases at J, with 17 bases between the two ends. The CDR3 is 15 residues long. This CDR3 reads CASKPGVQSNEKLFF. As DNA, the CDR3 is TGCGCCAGCAAGCCGGGAGTCCAATCAAATGAAAAACTGTTTTTT.

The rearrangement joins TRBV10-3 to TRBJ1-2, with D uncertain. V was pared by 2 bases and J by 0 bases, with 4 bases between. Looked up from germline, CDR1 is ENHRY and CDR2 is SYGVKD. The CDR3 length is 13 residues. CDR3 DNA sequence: TGTGCCATCAGTGAGGGGTCTAACTATGGCTACACCTTC. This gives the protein CAISEGSNYGYTF.

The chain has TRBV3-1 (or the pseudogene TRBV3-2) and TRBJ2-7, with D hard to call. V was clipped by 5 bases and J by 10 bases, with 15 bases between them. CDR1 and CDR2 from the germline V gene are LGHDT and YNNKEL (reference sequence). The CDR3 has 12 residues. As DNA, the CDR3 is TGTGCCAGCAGCACTCATCCGGGCCCACAGTACTTC. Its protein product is CASSTHPGPQYF.

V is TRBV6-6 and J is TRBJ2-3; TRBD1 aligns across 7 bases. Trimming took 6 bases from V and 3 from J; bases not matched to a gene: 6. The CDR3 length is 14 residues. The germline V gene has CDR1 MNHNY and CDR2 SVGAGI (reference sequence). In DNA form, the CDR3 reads TGTGCCAGCAGCAACAGGGGTTCTACAGATACGCAGTATTTT. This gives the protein CASSNRGSTDTQYF.

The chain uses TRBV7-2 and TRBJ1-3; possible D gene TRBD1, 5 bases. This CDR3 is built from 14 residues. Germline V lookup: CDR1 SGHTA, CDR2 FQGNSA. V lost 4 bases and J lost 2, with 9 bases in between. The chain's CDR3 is CASSSGSAGNTIYF. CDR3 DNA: TGTGCCAGCAGCTCAGGGTCGGCTGGAAACACCATATATTTT. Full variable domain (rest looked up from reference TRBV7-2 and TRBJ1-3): GAGVSQSPSNKVTEKGKDVELRCDPISGHTALYWYRQSLGQGLEFLIYFQGNSAPDKSGLPSDRFSAERTGGSVSTLTIQRTQQEDSAVYLCASSSGSAGNTIYFGEGSWLTVV.

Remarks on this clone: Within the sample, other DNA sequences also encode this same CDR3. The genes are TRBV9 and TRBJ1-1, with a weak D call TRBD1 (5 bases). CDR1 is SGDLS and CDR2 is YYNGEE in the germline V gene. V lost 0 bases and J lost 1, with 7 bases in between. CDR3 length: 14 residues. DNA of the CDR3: TGTGCCAGCAGCGTAGGAGGGGAGAACACTGAAGCTTTCTTT. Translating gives CASSVGGENTEAFF.

CDR3 DNA sequence: TGTGCCAGCGGCAGGGGCTATGGCTACACCTTC. Residues: CASGRGYGYTF. The rearrangement uses TRBV21-1 and TRBJ1-2. TRBV21-1 is a documented pseudogene. The CDR3 runs to 11 residues.

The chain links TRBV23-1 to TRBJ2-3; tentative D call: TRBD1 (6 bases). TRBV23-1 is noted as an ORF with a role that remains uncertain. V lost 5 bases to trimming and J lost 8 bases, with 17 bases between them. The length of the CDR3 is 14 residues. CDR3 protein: CASSAKPGVGTQYF. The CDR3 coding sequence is TGCGCCAGCAGTGCCAAACCAGGGGTGGGTACGCAGTATTTT.

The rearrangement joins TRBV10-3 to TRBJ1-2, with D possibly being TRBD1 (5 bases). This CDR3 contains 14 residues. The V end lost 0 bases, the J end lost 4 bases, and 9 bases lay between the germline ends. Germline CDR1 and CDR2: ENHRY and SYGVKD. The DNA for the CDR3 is TGTGCCATCAGTGAGTCAGGGGCGGCCTATGGCTACACCTTC. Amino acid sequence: CAISESGAAYGYTF.

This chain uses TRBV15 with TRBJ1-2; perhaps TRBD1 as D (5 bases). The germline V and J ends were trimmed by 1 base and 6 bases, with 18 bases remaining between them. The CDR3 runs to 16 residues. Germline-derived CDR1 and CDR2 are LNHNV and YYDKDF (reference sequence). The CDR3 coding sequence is TGTGCCACCAGCAGAGTAACGAGCCCAGGGAGAGATGGCTACACCTTC. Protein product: CATSRVTSPGRDGYTF. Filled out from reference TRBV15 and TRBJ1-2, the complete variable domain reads DAMVIQNPRYQVTQFGKPVTLSCSQTLNHNVMYWYQQKSSQAPKLLFHYYDKDFNNEADTPDNFQSRRPNTSFCFLDIRSPGLGDTAMYLCATSRVTSPGRDGYTFGSGTRLTVV.

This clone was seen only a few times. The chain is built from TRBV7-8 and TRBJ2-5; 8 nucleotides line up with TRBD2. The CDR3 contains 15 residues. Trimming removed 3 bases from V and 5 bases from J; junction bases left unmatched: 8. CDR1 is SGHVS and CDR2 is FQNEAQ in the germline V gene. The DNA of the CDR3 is TGTGCCAGCAGCTTTGGGACTAGGGGAGGGGAGACCCAGTACTTC. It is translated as CASSFGTRGGETQYF.

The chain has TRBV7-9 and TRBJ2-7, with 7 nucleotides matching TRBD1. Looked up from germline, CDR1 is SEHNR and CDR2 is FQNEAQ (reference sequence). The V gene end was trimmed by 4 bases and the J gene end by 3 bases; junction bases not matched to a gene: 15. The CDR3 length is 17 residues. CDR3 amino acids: CASSSFPERTGDYEQYF. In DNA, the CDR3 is TGTGCCAGCAGCTCTTTTCCCGAGCGTACAGGGGACTACGAGCAGTACTTC.

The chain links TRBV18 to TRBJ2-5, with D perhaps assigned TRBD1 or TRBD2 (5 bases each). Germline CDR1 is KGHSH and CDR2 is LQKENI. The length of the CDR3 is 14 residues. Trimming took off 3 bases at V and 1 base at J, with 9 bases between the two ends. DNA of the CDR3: TGTGCCAGCTCACCCTCAGGGACCCAAGAGACCCAGTACTTC. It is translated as CASSPSGTQETQYF.

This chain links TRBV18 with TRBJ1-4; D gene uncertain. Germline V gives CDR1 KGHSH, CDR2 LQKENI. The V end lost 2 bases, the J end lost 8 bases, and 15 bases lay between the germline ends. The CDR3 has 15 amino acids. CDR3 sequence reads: CASSPNRMAKEKLFF. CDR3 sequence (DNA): TGTGCCAGCTCACCAAATCGGATGGCGAAGGAAAAACTGTTTTTT.

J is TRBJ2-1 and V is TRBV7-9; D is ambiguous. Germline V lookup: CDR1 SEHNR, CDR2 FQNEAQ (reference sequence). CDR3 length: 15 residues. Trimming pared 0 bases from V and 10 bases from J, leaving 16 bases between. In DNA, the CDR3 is TGTGCCAGCAGCTTAGCGCTTGGAGTGCCCGCGGAGCAGTTCTTC. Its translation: CASSLALGVPAEQFF. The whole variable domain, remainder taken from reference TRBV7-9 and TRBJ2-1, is DTGVSQNPRHKITKRGQNVTFRCDPISEHNRLYWYRQTLGQGPEFLTYFQNEAQLEKSRLLSDRFSAERPKGSFSTLEIQRTEQGDSAMYLCASSLALGVPAEQFFGPGTRLTVL.

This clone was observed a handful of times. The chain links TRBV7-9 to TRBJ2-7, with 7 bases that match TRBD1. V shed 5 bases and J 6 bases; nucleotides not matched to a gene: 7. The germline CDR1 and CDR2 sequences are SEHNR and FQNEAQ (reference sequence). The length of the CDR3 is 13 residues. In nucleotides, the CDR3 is TGTGCCAGCAGCGGGACAGTGAGCTCCGAGCAGTACTTC. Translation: CASSGTVSSEQYF.

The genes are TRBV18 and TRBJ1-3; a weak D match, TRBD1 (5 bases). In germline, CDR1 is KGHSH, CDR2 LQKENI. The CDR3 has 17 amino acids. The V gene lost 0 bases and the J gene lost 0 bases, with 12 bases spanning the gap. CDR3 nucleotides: TGTGCCAGCTCACCACCTAACCCCGGGGGCTCTGGAAACACCATATATTTT. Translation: CASSPPNPGGSGNTIYF.